This is a list of T cell receptor beta chains from one sample in a study of neoadjuvant anti-PD-1 for oral cavity cancer. Generated by immunoSEQ multiplex PCR, the TCRdb table keeps only in-frame clones and is missing some. Among more than 10,000 clones listed, about 65% were seen once. The sample was PBMCs, taken before nivolumab (anti-PD-1) treatment. The source of these receptors is a person aged 35-80 years with oral cavity squamous cell carcinoma. Each CDR3 is given with its conserved first and last residue. D genes are given only for firm matches. The size of a clone is reported for some rows only, either as once, few or many, or as a class for expanded clones.

TRBV5-6	NA	TRBD1	TRBJ1-2	CASSRDSSYGYTF	TGTGCCAGCAGCCGGGACAGTTCCTATGGCTACACCTTC
TRBV7-9	NA	NA	TRBJ2-1	CASSLDGAYNEQFF	TGTGCCAGCAGCTTAGATGGAGCCTACAATGAGCAGTTCTTC
TRBV7-9	NA	NA	TRBJ1-2	CASSLGWEIYGYTF	TGTGCCAGCAGCTTAGGATGGGAGATCTATGGCTACACCTTC
TRBV7-6	NA	NA	TRBJ1-4	CASSLEIQGTNEKLFF	TGTGCCAGCAGCTTAGAAATTCAGGGAACTAATGAAAAACTGTTTTTT
TRBV11-2	NA	NA	TRBJ1-5	CASSLAGLEGQPQHF	TGTGCCAGCAGCTTAGCGGGGTTGGAGGGACAGCCCCAGCATTTT
TRBV28	few	NA	TRBJ1-1	CASSFTGRSEAFF	TGTGCCAGCAGTTTCACAGGGCGGTCTGAAGCTTTCTTT
TRBV7-8	NA	TRBD2	TRBJ2-7	CASSLELAGEIVNEQYF	TGTGCCAGCAGCTTAGAATTGGCGGGAGAAATAGTCAACGAGCAGTACTTC
TRBV4-1	few	TRBD1	TRBJ1-1	CASSQDRGRTEAFF	TGCGCCAGCAGCCAGGACAGGGGGCGGACTGAAGCTTTCTTT
TRBV7-2	few	TRBD1	TRBJ2-5	CASSPPGTGAETQYF	TGTGCCAGCAGCCCACCCGGGACAGGGGCTGAGACCCAGTACTTC
TRBV5-1	NA	NA	TRBJ2-7	CASSPFRQERGEQYF	TGCGCCAGCAGCCCATTCCGACAGGAAAGAGGCGAGCAGTACTTC
TRBV12-5	NA	TRBD1	TRBJ2-7	CASGSPGTGIHEQYF	TGTGCTAGTGGTTCCCCCGGGACAGGGATCCACGAGCAGTACTTC
TRBV7-9	NA	NA	TRBJ2-5	CASSLSLGQETQYF	TGTGCCAGCAGCTTATCCCTGGGGCAAGAGACCCAGTACTTC
TRBV5-5	few	NA	TRBJ1-5	CASSLPAGNQPQHF	TGTGCCAGCAGCTTGCCGGCAGGAAATCAGCCCCAGCATTTT
TRBV5-5	NA	NA	TRBJ1-3	CASSLGQGNTIYF	TGTGCCAGCAGCTTGGGACAGGGAAACACCATATATTTT
TRBV20-1	NA	TRBD2	TRBJ2-3	CSAGLEGTQYF	TGCAGTGCTGGACTAGAGGGTACGCAGTATTTT
TRBV10-2	NA	NA	TRBJ1-1	CATGRDTEAFF	TGCGCCACAGGCCGTGACACTGAAGCTTTCTTT